This T cell receptor (beta chain) originates from a study of blood T cell repertoires in COVID-19. Original handling: Amplified reference gene primers provided the basis for estimating nucleated cell counts. Data came from immunoSEQ multiplex PCR; TCRdb stores just in-frame clones and leaves some out. That table furnishes V, J and clone size, whereas the DNA furnished D and trimming. The sample yields about 220,000 clones, around 86% seen once. Germline CDR1 is LGHNA and CDR2 is YNFKEQ. This CDR3 comprises 16 residues. Comments on this clone: Germline and junction disagree at one end, which may indicate a read error.

The chain links TRBV4-2 to TRBJ2-1; TRBD2 might be the D (7 bases). This receptor was identified in a woman aged 25 to 39 who had recovered from COVID-19. Sequences were obtained from peripheral blood. The DNA for the CDR3 is TGTGCCAGCAGCCCCGTATTGGGGGGGGCCTATAATGAGCAGTTCTTC. Protein sequence: CASSPVLGGAYNEQFF.